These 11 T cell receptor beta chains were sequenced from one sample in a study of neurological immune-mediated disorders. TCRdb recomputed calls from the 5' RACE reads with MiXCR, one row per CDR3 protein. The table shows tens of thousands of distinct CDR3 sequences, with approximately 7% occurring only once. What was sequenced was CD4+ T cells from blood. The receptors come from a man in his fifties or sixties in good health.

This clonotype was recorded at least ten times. Here the CDR3 reads CSAQRTGTNEQFF. The CDR3 DNA is TGCAGTGCCCAGCGGACAGGGACAAATGAGCAGTTCTTC. The chain recombines TRBV20-1 with TRBJ2-1, with TRBD1 matching over 8 bases. The CDR3 is 13 residues long. From germline, CDR1 is DFQATT and CDR2 SNEGSKA (reference sequence). The V and J ends lost 6 bases and 7 bases, in that order; junction bases with no gene match: 8.

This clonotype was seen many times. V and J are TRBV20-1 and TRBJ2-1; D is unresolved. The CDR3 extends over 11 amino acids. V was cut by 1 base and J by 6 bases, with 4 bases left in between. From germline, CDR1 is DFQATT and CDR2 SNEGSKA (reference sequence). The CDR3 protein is CSARGSNEQFF. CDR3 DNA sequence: TGCAGTGCTAGAGGTAGCAATGAGCAGTTCTTC.

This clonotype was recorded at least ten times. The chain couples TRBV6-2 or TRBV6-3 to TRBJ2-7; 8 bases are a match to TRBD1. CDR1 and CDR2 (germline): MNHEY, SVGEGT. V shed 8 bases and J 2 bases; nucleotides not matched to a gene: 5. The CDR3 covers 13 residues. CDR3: CASLGTGPYEQYF. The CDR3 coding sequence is TGTGCCAGCCTCGGGACAGGACCCTACGAGCAGTACTTC.

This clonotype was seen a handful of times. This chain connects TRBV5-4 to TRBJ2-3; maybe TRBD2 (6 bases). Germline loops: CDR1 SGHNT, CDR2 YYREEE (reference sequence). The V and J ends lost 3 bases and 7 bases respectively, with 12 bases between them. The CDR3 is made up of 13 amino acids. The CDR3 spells CASSSPGLNTQYF. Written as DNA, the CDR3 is TGTGCCAGCAGCTCCCCGGGACTCAATACGCAGTATTTT.

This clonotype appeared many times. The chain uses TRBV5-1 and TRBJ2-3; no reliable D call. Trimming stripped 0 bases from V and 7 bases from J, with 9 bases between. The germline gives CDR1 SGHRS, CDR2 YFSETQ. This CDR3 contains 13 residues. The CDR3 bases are TGCGCCAGCAGCTTGGAGTCCGGGTATACGCAGTATTTT. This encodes CASSLESGYTQYF.

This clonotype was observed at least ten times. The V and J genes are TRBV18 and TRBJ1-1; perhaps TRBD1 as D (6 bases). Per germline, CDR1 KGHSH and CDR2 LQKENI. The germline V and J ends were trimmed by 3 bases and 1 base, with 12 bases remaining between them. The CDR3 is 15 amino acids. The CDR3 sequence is CASSPWTEPNTEAFF. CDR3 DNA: TGTGCCAGCTCACCGTGGACAGAACCGAACACTGAAGCTTTCTTT.

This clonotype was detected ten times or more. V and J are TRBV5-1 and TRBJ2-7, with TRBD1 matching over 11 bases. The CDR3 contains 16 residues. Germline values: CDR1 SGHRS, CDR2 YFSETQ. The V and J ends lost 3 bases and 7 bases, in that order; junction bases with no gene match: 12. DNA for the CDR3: TGCGCCAGCAGCTCCTGGGGACAGGGGGACCGCGGGGAGCAGTACTTC. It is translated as CASSSWGQGDRGEQYF. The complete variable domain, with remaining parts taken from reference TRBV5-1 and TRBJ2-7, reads KAGVTQTPRYLIKTRGQQVTLSCSPISGHRSVSWYQQTPGQGLQFLFEYFSETQRNKGNFPGRFSGRQFSNSRSEMNVSTLELGDSALYLCASSSWGQGDRGEQYFGPGTRLTVT.

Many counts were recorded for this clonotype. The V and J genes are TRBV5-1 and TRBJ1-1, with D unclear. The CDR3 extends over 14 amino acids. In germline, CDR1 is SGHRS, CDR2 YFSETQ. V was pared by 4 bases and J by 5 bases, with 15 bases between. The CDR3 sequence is CASSPPEMGTEAFF. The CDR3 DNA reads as TGCGCCAGCAGCCCACCCGAAATGGGGACTGAAGCTTTCTTT.

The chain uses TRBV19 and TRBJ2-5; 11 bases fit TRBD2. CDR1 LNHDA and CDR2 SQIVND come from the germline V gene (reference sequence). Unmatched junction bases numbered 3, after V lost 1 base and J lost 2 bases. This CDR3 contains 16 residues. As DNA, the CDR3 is TGTGCCAGTAGTATAGTGGGACTAGCGGCACAAGAGACCCAGTACTTC. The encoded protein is CASSIVGLAAQETQYF.

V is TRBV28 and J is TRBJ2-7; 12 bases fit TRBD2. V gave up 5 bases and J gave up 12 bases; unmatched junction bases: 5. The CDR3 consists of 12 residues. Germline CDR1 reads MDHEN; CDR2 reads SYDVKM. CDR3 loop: CASSPRTSGTYF. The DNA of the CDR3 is TGTGCCAGCAGTCCCCGGACTAGCGGGACGTACTTC.

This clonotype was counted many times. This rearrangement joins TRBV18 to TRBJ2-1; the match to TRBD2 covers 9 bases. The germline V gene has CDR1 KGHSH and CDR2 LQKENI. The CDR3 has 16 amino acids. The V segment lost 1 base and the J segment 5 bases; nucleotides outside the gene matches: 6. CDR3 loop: CASSPRLSSGNNEQFF. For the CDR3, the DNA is TGTGCCAGCTCACCACGATTGTCTAGCGGGAACAATGAGCAGTTCTTC. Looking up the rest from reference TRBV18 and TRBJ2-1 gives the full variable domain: NAGVMQNPRHLVRRRGQEARLRCSPMKGHSHVYWYRQLPEEGLKFMVYLQKENIIDESGMPKERFSAEFPKEGPSILRIQQVVRGDSAAYFCASSPRLSSGNNEQFFGPGTRLTVL.